The source of this T cell receptor (beta chain) is a study of T cell responses to AZD1222 COVID-19 vaccine. In the study overall: Second-dose timings of about 4 or about 12 weeks were pooled.

The sample holds a few counts of this clone. Its antigen is undetermined. The protocol was immunoSEQ multiplex PCR, while the TCRdb copy is restricted to in-frame clones and leaves out a portion. The data contain about 110,000 clones, around nine tenths of them singletons. Germline values: CDR1 SGHTA, CDR2 FQGNSA. CDR3 length equals 16 residues. Trimming removed 2 bases from V and 4 bases from J, with 15 bases in between. Study results and caveats: The donor group comprised mostly white British people and more females; the analysis possibly underestimated clonal diversity.

This specimen consisted of peripheral blood, obtained on day 0 of AZD1222 vaccination. This chain uses TRBV7-2 with TRBJ1-3; D possibly corresponds to TRBD1 (5 bases). The source of this sequence is an adult in good health. The CDR3 region is CASSLLGVLSGNTIYF. CDR3 DNA sequence: TGTGCCAGCAGCTTATTAGGGGTACTATCCGGAAACACCATATATTTT. Supplemented by reference TRBV7-2 and TRBJ1-3, the full variable domain reads GAGVSQSPSNKVTEKGKDVELRCDPISGHTALYWYRQSLGQGLEFLIYFQGNSAPDKSGLPSDRFSAERTGGSVSTLTIQRTQQEDSAVYLCASSLLGVLSGNTIYFGEGSWLTVV.